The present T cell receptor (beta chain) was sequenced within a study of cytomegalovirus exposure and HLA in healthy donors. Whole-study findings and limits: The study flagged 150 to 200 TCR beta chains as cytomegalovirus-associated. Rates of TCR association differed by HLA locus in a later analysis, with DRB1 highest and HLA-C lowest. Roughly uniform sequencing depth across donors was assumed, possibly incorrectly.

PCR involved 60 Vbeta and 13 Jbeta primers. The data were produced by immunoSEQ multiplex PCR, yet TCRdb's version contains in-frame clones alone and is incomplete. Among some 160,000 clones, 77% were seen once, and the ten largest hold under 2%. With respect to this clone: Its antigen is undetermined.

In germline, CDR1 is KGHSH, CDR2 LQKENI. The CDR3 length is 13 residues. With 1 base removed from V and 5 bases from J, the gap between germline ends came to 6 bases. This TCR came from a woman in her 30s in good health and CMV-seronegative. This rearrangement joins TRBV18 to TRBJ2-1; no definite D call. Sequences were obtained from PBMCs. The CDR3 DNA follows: TGTGCCAGCTCACCACTTGTCGACAATGAGCAGTTCTTC. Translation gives CASSPLVDNEQFF.